This TCR beta chain was retrieved from a study of blood T cells in healthy people across ages. Every sample gave at least 5 micrograms of total RNA when it was extracted. A second PCR, run for about 7 to 11 cycles, used a sample-barcoded 5' primer plus a J-beta primer mix. TCRdb re-called the 5' RACE reads with MiXCR, one entry per CDR3 protein. This table holds more than 600,000 distinct CDR3 sequences, around 25% found once. The germline gives CDR1 MNHEY, CDR2 SVGEGT. The CDR3 totals 15 residues. The V and J ends lost 4 bases and 2 bases, in that order; junction bases with no gene match: 7. The table lists this clonotype with a few counts. These data were also reused for a study on T cells of mothers and their children.

This chain links TRBV6-2 or TRBV6-3 with TRBJ2-7; TRBD1 aligns across 8 bases. This sequence was found in a boy aged 5-17 years in good health. The specimen sequenced was blood. The CDR3 spells CASSFLDRVTYEQYF. CDR3 DNA: TGTGCCAGCAGTTTTCTGGACAGGGTAACCTACGAGCAGTACTTC.